The 20 T cell receptor beta chains below all came from one sample that was sequenced in a study of cytomegalovirus exposure and HLA in healthy donors. The study ran its PCR with 60 Vbeta and 13 Jbeta primers. TCRdb's table, derived via immunoSEQ multiplex PCR, lists solely in-frame clones and lacks some. In the table there are some 90,000 clones, 70% to 85% of which are singletons. Sequencing was carried out using PBMCs. The origin of the receptors is a man aged 45-60 years in good health and CMV-seronegative.

The chain recombines TRBV5-6 with TRBJ2-3, with 8 bases matching TRBD1. The junction had 7 bases not matched to a gene; V was cut back by 4 bases and J by 0 bases. The CDR3 sequence is 16 residues long. Germline-derived CDR1 and CDR2 are SGHDT and YYEEEE. CDR3 nucleotides: TGTGCCAGCAGCCTTCGGACAGGGCGGAGCACAGATACGCAGTATTTT. This codes for CASSLRTGRSTDTQYF.

The chain employs TRBV5-4 and TRBJ2-7; 8 nucleotides line up with TRBD2. The germline CDR1 and CDR2 sequences are SGHNT and YYREEE (reference sequence). Trimming cost V 2 bases and J 5 bases; bases outside gene matches: 6. The CDR3 spans 14 residues. The chain's CDR3 is CASSLSGSVDEQYF. As DNA, the CDR3 is TGTGCCAGCAGCTTAAGCGGGAGTGTCGACGAGCAGTACTTC.

The rearrangement links TRBV7-9 to TRBJ1-6; D might be TRBD1 (5 bases). This CDR3 is built from 14 residues. The germline V gene encodes CDR1 SEHNR and CDR2 FQNEAQ (reference sequence). Trimming took 5 bases from V and 12 from J, leaving 17 bases between them. Here the CDR3 DNA reads TGTGCCAGCAGCACTGGGGGGTGGGATGGACCCCTCCACTTT. Translating gives CASSTGGWDGPLHF.

This chain uses TRBV28 with TRBJ2-3; maybe TRBD2 (6 bases). CDR1 is MDHEN, CDR2 SYDVKM, per germline. V dropped 5 bases and J dropped 3 bases, with 21 bases sitting between them. The CDR3 spans 17 residues. CDR3 loop: CASSKWGTHPETDTQYF. The CDR3 DNA sequence: TGTGCCAGCAGTAAGTGGGGGACTCACCCCGAGACAGATACGCAGTATTTT.

This sequence joins TRBV7-2 and TRBJ2-1; 11 bases align to TRBD2. The ends lost 3 bases at V and 6 bases at J; junction bases unmatched: 4. Germline V gene data show CDR1 as SGHTA and CDR2 as FQGNSA. This CDR3 has 15 residues. CDR3 sequence (DNA): TGTGCCAGCAGCTTTACTAGCGGGAGCCCCAATGAGCAGTTCTTC. Translating it yields CASSFTSGSPNEQFF.

This clone came up a few times. This chain connects TRBV28 to TRBJ1-2; 7 bases match TRBD1. Germline V gives CDR1 MDHEN, CDR2 SYDVKM. The CDR3 has 14 residues. V gave up 7 bases and J gave up 5 bases; unmatched junction bases: 10. CDR3 bases: TGTGCCAGCATACACAGGGGAGTAAGTTATGGCTACACCTTC. Encoded protein: CASIHRGVSYGYTF.

This chain joins TRBV4-1 and TRBJ1-5; D is undetermined. The V and J ends lost 0 bases and 1 base respectively, with 16 bases between them. This CDR3 contains 18 residues. The germline gives CDR1 MGHRA, CDR2 YSYEKL. The CDR3 sequence: CASSQEIGGLDSNQPQHF. DNA for the CDR3: TGCGCCAGCAGCCAAGAAATTGGAGGGCTGGACAGCAATCAGCCCCAGCATTTT.

This chain uses TRBV6-5 with TRBJ2-2, with D perhaps TRBD2 (6 bases). The CDR3 is made up of 13 amino acids. Looked up from germline, CDR1 is MNHEY and CDR2 is SVGAGI. Between the trimmed V and J ends, which lost 6 bases and 5 bases, there was a span of 10 bases. CDR3 loop: CASRRGGTGELFF. Here the CDR3 DNA reads TGTGCCAGCAGGCGTGGGGGGACCGGGGAGCTGTTTTTT.

This chain uses TRBV5-1 with TRBJ2-1; TRBD2 matches at 11 bases. The V and J ends lost 0 bases and 9 bases, in that order; junction bases with no gene match: 5. The CDR3 has 15 amino acids. CDR1 is SGHRS and CDR2 is YFSETQ in the germline V gene. The CDR3 spells CASSLDTSGSGEQFF. For the CDR3, the DNA is TGCGCCAGCAGCTTGGATACTAGCGGGAGTGGTGAGCAGTTCTTC.

The rearrangement joins TRBV6-1 to TRBJ2-4; 7 bases are shared with TRBD2. Trimming cost V 6 bases and J 9 bases; bases outside gene matches: 11. The CDR3 has 14 amino acids. Per germline, CDR1 MNHNS and CDR2 SASEGT. CDR3 nucleotide sequence: TGTGCCAGCAGGCCGGGCCCGGGGGAGGGCATTCAGTACTTC. This encodes CASRPGPGEGIQYF.

This chain uses TRBV19 with TRBJ1-5; 7 nucleotides match TRBD1. The CDR3 spans 14 residues. The ends lost 10 bases at V and 3 bases at J; junction bases unmatched: 9. CDR1 is LNHDA and CDR2 is SQIVND in the germline V gene (reference sequence). The CDR3 DNA reads as TGTGCCACCAGCCGGGACAGCCTCAATCAGCCCCAGCATTTT. Protein product: CATSRDSLNQPQHF.

The chain links TRBV10-3 to TRBJ2-7; 10 bases match TRBD1. The CDR3 has 15 residues. Trimming at V came to 5 bases and at J to 0 bases, leaving 4 bases not matched to a gene. CDR1 and CDR2 from the germline V gene are ENHRY and SYGVKD. The CDR3 DNA follows: TGTGCCATCAGTCCGGGACAGGGGTCCTCCTACGAGCAGTACTTC. This sequence encodes CAISPGQGSSYEQYF.

This rearrangement joins TRBV5-1 to TRBJ1-1; 8 bases line up with TRBD1. The CDR3 length is 17 residues. CDR1 and CDR2 from the germline V gene are SGHRS and YFSETQ. J was trimmed by 1 base and V by 3 bases; bases with no gene match: 11. The chain's CDR3 is CASSSRPPDRGNTEAFF. CDR3 coding DNA: TGCGCCAGCAGCTCCCGACCTCCAGACAGGGGGAACACTGAAGCTTTCTTT. The full variable domain, in which reference TRBV5-1 and TRBJ1-1 provide the parts outside the CDR3, is KAGVTQTPRYLIKTRGQQVTLSCSPISGHRSVSWYQQTPGQGLQFLFEYFSETQRNKGNFPGRFSGRQFSNSRSEMNVSTLELGDSALYLCASSSRPPDRGNTEAFFGQGTRLTVV.

This chain connects TRBV7-9 to TRBJ2-1; 9 bases map to TRBD2. Trimming at V came to 3 bases and at J to 7 bases, leaving 7 bases not matched to a gene. Looked up from germline, CDR1 is SEHNR and CDR2 is FQNEAQ (reference sequence). The length of the CDR3 is 15 residues. The CDR3 spells CASSFGGTSKNEQFF. The CDR3 DNA reads as TGTGCCAGCAGCTTTGGAGGGACTAGCAAGAATGAGCAGTTCTTC.

The chain joins TRBV5-1 to TRBJ1-2; possible D gene TRBD1, 6 bases. V was clipped by 4 bases and J by 0 bases, with 10 bases between them. The CDR3 contains 14 residues. CDR1 SGHRS and CDR2 YFSETQ come from the germline V gene. The CDR3 is CASSEGGANYGYTF. In DNA form, the CDR3 reads TGCGCCAGCAGCGAGGGGGGGGCTAACTATGGCTACACCTTC.

V and J are TRBV28 and TRBJ1-2, with 9 bases lining up with TRBD1. The CDR3 spans 15 residues. Trimming cost V 3 bases and J 4 bases; bases outside gene matches: 6. CDR1 is MDHEN, CDR2 SYDVKM, per germline. DNA for the CDR3: TGTGCCAGCAGTTTGGGGACAGGGCCGAGCTATGGCTACACCTTC. Translated, it gives CASSLGTGPSYGYTF.

The chain joins TRBV21-1 to TRBJ2-1; TRBD2, the D gene given by the table, was not confirmed from the DNA. TRBV21-1 is flagged as a pseudogene. The CDR3 runs 16 residues. The CDR3 protein is CASCWSPKYSYNEQFF. As DNA, the CDR3 is TGTGCCAGCTGTTGGAGCCCGAAGTACTCCTACAATGAGCAGTTCTTC.

The chain carries TRBV29-1 and TRBJ2-2; D uncertain. The V end was cut by 1 base, the J end by 1 base, with 4 bases between. Germline CDR1 SQVTM, CDR2 ANQGSEA. The CDR3 is made up of 13 amino acids. CDR3 amino acids: CSVEGQNTGELFF. The DNA for the CDR3 is TGCAGCGTTGAAGGACAGAACACCGGGGAGCTGTTTTTT.

This clone was detected only once. This chain joins TRBV27 and TRBJ2-5; D perhaps matches TRBD2 (6 bases). CDR3 length: 14 residues. Deletions cut 2 bases from V and 7 bases from J, with 14 bases between. Germline lookup yields CDR1 MNHEY and CDR2 SMNVEV (reference sequence). Here the CDR3 reads CASSLGGTLGTQYF. The CDR3 region has the DNA TGTGCCAGCAGTTTAGGGGGGACCCTTGGGACCCAGTACTTC.

The chain has TRBV5-1 and TRBJ2-1; D unclear. V lost 2 bases to trimming and J lost 6 bases, with 15 bases between them. This CDR3 spans 15 amino acids. Germline V gives CDR1 SGHRS, CDR2 YFSETQ. Written as DNA, the CDR3 is TGCGCCAGCAGCTTTTATAACATGTATGCCAATGAGCAGTTCTTC. It is translated as CASSFYNMYANEQFF.